This is a list of T cell receptor beta chains from one sample in a study of human T cells and chemical hapten exposure. Each CDR3 protein gets one entry after TCRdb re-called the RACE reads with MiXCR. The sample holds about 290,000 distinct CDR3 sequences, just under 8% seen once. Sequencing was performed on whole blood, taken in connection with sensitization to the hapten diphenylcyclopropenone (DPC). The receptors here all came from a man between 18 and 29 years old with alopecia areata. Some clones in this sample may be carry-over from other donors' samples. Each CDR3 is given with its conserved first and last residue. A D gene is named only where the DNA matches it firmly. Only part of the rows carry a size: once, few, many, or a class if the clone is expanded.

size: NA
V: TRBV5-1
D: NA
J: TRBJ2-3
DNA: TGCGCCAGCAGCTTACAAGAACGATCGGGACTCACAGATACGCAGTATTTT
CDR3: CASSLQERSGLTDTQYF

size: few
V: TRBV7-9
D: NA
J: TRBJ2-2
DNA: TGTGCCAGCAGCCTTCCGGCCCCATTTGGCACCGGGGAGCTGTTTTTT
CDR3: CASSLPAPFGTGELFF

size: many
V: TRBV6-5
D: NA
J: TRBJ1-1
DNA: TGTGCCAGCAGTTACGGGCAGAACACTGAAGCTTTCTTT
CDR3: CASSYGQNTEAFF

size: NA
V: TRBV4-3
D: NA
J: TRBJ2-2
DNA: TGCGCCAGCAGCCAAGATTCCGGAAGGACGACCGGGGAGCTGTTTTTT
CDR3: CASSQDSGRTTGELFF

size: few
V: TRBV4-1
D: NA
J: TRBJ1-5
DNA: TGCGCCAGCAGCCAATTAGGCGGGCCGTATAGCAATCAGCCCCAGCATTTT
CDR3: CASSQLGGPYSNQPQHF

size: few
V: TRBV3-1
D: NA
J: TRBJ1-1
DNA: TGTGCCAGCAGCCAAGGGCGGACCGTGAACACTGAAGCTTTCTTT
CDR3: CASSQGRTVNTEAFF

size: few
V: TRBV2
D: NA
J: TRBJ1-2
DNA: TGTGCCAGCAGTGAAAACGTCGGGGGGATCTATGGCTACACCTTC
CDR3: CASSENVGGIYGYTF

size: few
V: TRBV5-1
D: NA
J: TRBJ2-7
DNA: TGCGCCAGCAGCCCCGGGGACGTCAACGAGCAGTACTTC
CDR3: CASSPGDVNEQYF

size: few
V: TRBV12-3/TRBV12-4
D: NA
J: TRBJ1-6
DNA: TGTGCCAGCAGCAGGGATAATAATTCACCCCTCCACTTT
CDR3: CASSRDNNSPLHF

size: few
V: TRBV12-3/TRBV12-4
D: NA
J: TRBJ1-5
DNA: TGTGCCAGCAAGAAGGATAGCAATCAGCCCCAGCATTTT
CDR3: CASKKDSNQPQHF

size: NA
V: TRBV9
D: NA
J: TRBJ1-1
DNA: TGTGCCAGCAGCGCAGTCGACAGTCACACTGAAGCTTTCTTT
CDR3: CASSAVDSHTEAFF

size: NA
V: TRBV7-8
D: NA
J: TRBJ1-1
DNA: TGTGCCAGCAGCCCGGGGCAGGGAGACACTGAAGCTTTCTTT
CDR3: CASSPGQGDTEAFF

size: few
V: TRBV5-5
D: TRBD1
J: TRBJ1-6
DNA: TGTGCCAGCAGCGCACCGGGACAGGGCGGATCACCCCTCCACTTT
CDR3: CASSAPGQGGSPLHF

size: NA
V: TRBV11-2
D: NA
J: TRBJ1-1
DNA: TGTGCCAGCAGCTTAAGTTTACGAGACACTGAAGCTTTCTTT
CDR3: CASSLSLRDTEAFF

size: few
V: TRBV3-1
D: NA
J: TRBJ1-1
DNA: TGTGCCAGCAGCCAAGTTCCGGGGATCGCCACTGAAGCTTTCTTT
CDR3: CASSQVPGIATEAFF

size: NA
V: TRBV9
D: NA
J: TRBJ2-5
DNA: TGTGCCAGCTACGGGGTCCCGCAGGAGACCCAGTACTTC
CDR3: CASYGVPQETQYF

size: few
V: TRBV20-1
D: NA
J: TRBJ1-1
DNA: TGCAGTGCTAGGTCCACTTCTTTGAACACTGAAGCTTTCTTT
CDR3: CSARSTSLNTEAFF

size: NA
V: TRBV7-9
D: NA
J: TRBJ2-7
DNA: TGTGCCAGCAGCTATGTAGGGCACACCGCCTACGAGCAGTACTTC
CDR3: CASSYVGHTAYEQYF

size: many
V: TRBV20-1
D: NA
J: TRBJ1-1
DNA: TGCAGTGCCAAACAGGGAGACACTGAAGCTTTCTTT
CDR3: CSAKQGDTEAFF

size: once
V: TRBV6-2/TRBV6-3
D: NA
J: TRBJ1-5
DNA: TGTGCCAGCAGTTACTTCAGCGGCAATCAGCCCCAGCATTTT
CDR3: CASSYFSGNQPQHF

size: few
V: TRBV29-1
D: NA
J: TRBJ2-5
DNA: TGCAGCGTTGACGGACAGTCCCAAGAGACCCAGTACTTC
CDR3: CSVDGQSQETQYF

size: few
V: TRBV4-3
D: NA
J: TRBJ2-2
DNA: TGCGCCAGCAGCCAAGATATGAGGGGCCCGAACACCGGGGAGCTGTTTTTT
CDR3: CASSQDMRGPNTGELFF

size: few
V: TRBV20-1
D: TRBD2
J: TRBJ2-3
DNA: TGCAGTTCCCCTCCCGAAGGCGGGGGGACGCAGTATTTT
CDR3: CSSPPEGGGTQYF

size: many
V: TRBV6-2/TRBV6-3
D: NA
J: TRBJ1-5
DNA: TGTGCCAGCAGCTCAGGGTCCGACAATCAGCCCCAGCATTTT
CDR3: CASSSGSDNQPQHF

size: few
V: TRBV7-8
D: NA
J: TRBJ2-5
DNA: TGTGCCAGCAGCTTAGGTCGTAGTGAGACCCAGTACTTC
CDR3: CASSLGRSETQYF

size: few
V: TRBV21-1
D: NA
J: TRBJ2-5
DNA: TGTGCCAGCAGCATGGGACCTCAAGAGACCCAGTACTTC
CDR3: CASSMGPQETQYF

size: few
V: TRBV25-1
D: TRBD2
J: TRBJ2-3
DNA: TGTGCCAGCAGTGAATATCGGCTAGCGGGGTTCACAGATACGCAGTATTTT
CDR3: CASSEYRLAGFTDTQYF

size: few
V: TRBV27
D: TRBD1
J: TRBJ1-5
DNA: TGTGCCAGCAGTCCTCTGGACAGGGGAAGCAATCAGCCCCAGCATTTT
CDR3: CASSPLDRGSNQPQHF